A single sample is the source of the 15 T cell receptor beta chains below, sequenced in a study of cytomegalovirus exposure and HLA in healthy donors. PCR used 60 Vbeta primers and 13 Jbeta primers. TCRdb keeps only in-frame clones here, not all; method: immunoSEQ multiplex PCR. This sample carries 100,000 or so clones, around 60% of them seen once, and the ten largest clones take about 3.8%. The sample comprised PBMCs. These receptors were obtained from a man aged 30 to 45 in good health and CMV-seropositive.

V usage is TRBV11-2 and J usage is TRBJ2-7; 8 bases fit TRBD2. Trimming at V came to 4 bases and at J to 2 bases, leaving 4 bases not matched to a gene. In germline, CDR1 is SGHAT, CDR2 FQNNGV. The CDR3 spans 14 residues. Here the CDR3 DNA reads TGTGCCAGCAGCTCACCGCGGGGGGCCTACGAGCAGTACTTC. Its protein product is CASSSPRGAYEQYF.

The rearrangement links TRBV7-6 to TRBJ2-7, with TRBD2 identical over 14 bases. Germline V gene lookup returns CDR1 SGHVS and CDR2 FNYEAQ. The CDR3 has 18 amino acids. Losses at the gene ends were 5 bases for V and 2 bases for J; bases not matched to a gene: 11. In DNA form, the CDR3 reads TGTGCCAGCAGCCATTGGACTAGCGGGGGGAATCTTCCCTACGAGCAGTACTTC. It encodes CASSHWTSGGNLPYEQYF.

The chain carries TRBV28 and TRBJ2-7; D is perhaps TRBD1 (5 bases). From germline, CDR1 is MDHEN and CDR2 SYDVKM. V lost 4 bases to trimming and J lost 3 bases, with 13 bases between them. The CDR3 extends over 14 amino acids. The CDR3 is CASSSGSLYYEQYF. The CDR3 DNA is TGTGCCAGCAGTTCAGGGTCCCTTTACTACGAGCAGTACTTC.

The chain joins TRBV18 to TRBJ2-2; D is uncertain. Germline V gene data show CDR1 as KGHSH and CDR2 as LQKENI. CDR3 size: 13 residues. Trimming cost V 6 bases and J 6 bases, with 11 bases left between them. The DNA for the CDR3 is TGTGCCAGCTCGCCTCGTAGATCCGGGGAGCTGTTTTTT. Amino acid sequence: CASSPRRSGELFF.

This chain connects TRBV9 to TRBJ1-3; no firm D call. V was pared by 8 bases and J by 0 bases, with 15 bases between. The CDR3 has 15 amino acids. The germline CDR1 and CDR2 sequences are SGDLS and YYNGEE. CDR3 in amino acids: CASNPAGRSGNTIYF. In DNA form, the CDR3 reads TGTGCCAGTAACCCCGCAGGCCGCTCTGGAAACACCATATATTTT.

V is TRBV21-1 and J is TRBJ1-1; the table gives TRBD1 as D, unverified against the DNA. TRBV21-1 is noted as a pseudogene. CDR3 length: 15 residues. The CDR3 protein is CASSIQSTQGTEAFF. CDR3 coding DNA: TGTGCCAGCAGCATTCAGTCAACCCAGGGCACTGAAGCTTTCTTT.

V gene TRBV11-2 combines with J gene TRBJ1-6; maybe TRBD1 (5 bases). This CDR3 has 18 residues. V was pared by 5 bases and J by 2 bases, with 19 bases between. In germline, CDR1 is SGHAT, CDR2 FQNNGV. CDR3 DNA: TGTGCCAGCAGCCCCGCGGGTCGGGGAGGGGCCTATAATTCACCCCTCCACTTT. This encodes CASSPAGRGGAYNSPLHF. The whole variable domain, filled in from reference TRBV11-2 and TRBJ1-6, reads EAGVAQSPRYKIIEKRQSVAFWCNPISGHATLYWYQQILGQGPKLLIQFQNNGVVDDSQLPKDRFSAERLKGVDSTLKIQPAKLEDSAVYLCASSPAGRGGAYNSPLHFGNGTRLTVT.

The V and J genes are TRBV11-2 and TRBJ2-1; TRBD1 agrees at 8 bases. V trimming: 1 base; J trimming: 1 base; junction bases outside the gene matches: 9. This CDR3 spans 18 amino acids. Germline CDR1 reads SGHAT; CDR2 reads FQNNGV. The CDR3 nucleotides are TGTGCCAGCAGCTTAGGCGGCGGACAGGGTAGGTCCTACAATGAGCAGTTCTTC. This codes for CASSLGGGQGRSYNEQFF.

The chain recombines TRBV5-4 with TRBJ1-1, with TRBD1 matching over 12 bases. Germline V gene lookup returns CDR1 SGHNT and CDR2 YYREEE (reference sequence). V shed 7 bases, J shed 3 bases, and the junction held 7 bases outside the gene matches. This CDR3 contains 15 residues. CDR3 DNA: TGTGCCAGCCGGGACAGGGGGCGCGAGGACACTGAAGCTTTCTTT. Protein product: CASRDRGREDTEAFF.

This clone was counted only a few times. J is TRBJ1-1 and V is TRBV19, with D unclear. The germline V gene has CDR1 LNHDA and CDR2 SQIVND (reference sequence). Trimming took off 3 bases at V and 1 base at J, with 9 bases between the two ends. The CDR3 consists of 14 residues. CDR3 sequence: CASSIFGWNTEAFF. CDR3 in DNA: TGTGCCAGTAGTATTTTCGGGTGGAACACTGAAGCTTTCTTT.

V gene TRBV5-4 combines with J gene TRBJ1-2, with D perhaps TRBD1 (6 bases). CDR3 length: 13 residues. Trimming shortened V by 4 bases and J by 3 bases, and 10 bases separated the two germline ends. The germline V gene has CDR1 SGHNT and CDR2 YYREEE (reference sequence). CDR3 in amino acids: CASSQNRDYGYTF. The DNA of the CDR3 is TGTGCCAGCAGCCAGAACAGGGACTATGGCTACACCTTC.

J is TRBJ1-1 and V is TRBV2; 11 bases align to TRBD1. The CDR3 loop spans 16 amino acids. Germline CDR1 SNHLY, CDR2 FYNNEI. V was clipped by 2 bases and J by 4 bases; unmatched bases: 6. The CDR3 nucleotides read TGTGCCAGCAGTGAATTCCTCGGGACAGGGGGCACTGAAGCTTTCTTT. It codes for CASSEFLGTGGTEAFF.

This clone was observed a few times. The genes are TRBV7-9 and TRBJ1-2, with D uncertain. The CDR3 sequence is 15 residues long. The germline V and J ends were trimmed by 1 base and 2 bases, with 11 bases remaining between them. Germline V CDR1 and CDR2: SEHNR, FQNEAQ (reference sequence). The CDR3 sequence: CASSLGVAENYGYTF. The CDR3 nucleotides are TGTGCCAGCAGCTTAGGAGTTGCGGAGAACTATGGCTACACCTTC.

This clone has more than one count but fewer than ten. V and J are TRBV11-2 and TRBJ2-1; D might be TRBD2 (5 bases). The V end was cut by 0 bases, the J end by 1 base, with 19 bases between. The CDR3 spans 19 residues. Germline V gene data show CDR1 as SGHAT and CDR2 as FQNNGV. The DNA of the CDR3 is TGTGCCAGCAGCTTAGATCCCCCTAGCTGGGTTGGTTCCTACAATGAGCAGTTCTTC. Translating gives CASSLDPPSWVGSYNEQFF.

The rearrangement uses TRBV5-1 and TRBJ1-1, with TRBD1 as a possible D gene (5 bases). V was pared by 3 bases and J by 1 base, with 7 bases between. Per the germline V gene, CDR1 is SGHRS and CDR2 is YFSETQ. This CDR3 comprises 13 residues. CDR3 amino acids: CASSSGQNTEAFF. CDR3 DNA: TGCGCCAGCAGCTCCGGACAGAACACTGAAGCTTTCTTT.